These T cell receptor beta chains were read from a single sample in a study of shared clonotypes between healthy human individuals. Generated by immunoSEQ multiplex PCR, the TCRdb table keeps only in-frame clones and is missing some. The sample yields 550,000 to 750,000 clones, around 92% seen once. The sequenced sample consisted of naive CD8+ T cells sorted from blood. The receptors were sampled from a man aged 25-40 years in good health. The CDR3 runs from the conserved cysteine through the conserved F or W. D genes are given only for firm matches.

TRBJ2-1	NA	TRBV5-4	CASRLTGYNEQFF	TGTGCCAGCAGGTTGACAGGTTACAATGAGCAGTTCTTC
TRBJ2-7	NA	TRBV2	CASSEYSYEQYF	TGTGCCAGCAGTGAATACTCCTACGAGCAGTACTTC
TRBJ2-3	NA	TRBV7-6	CASSLYGYDSTDTQYF	TGTGCCAGCAGCTTATATGGGTACGATAGCACAGATACGCAGTATTTT
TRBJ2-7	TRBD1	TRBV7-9	CASSPWDRTYEQYF	TGTGCCAGCAGCCCCTGGGACAGGACCTACGAGCAGTACTTC
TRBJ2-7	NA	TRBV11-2	CASSLGAGSSYEQYF	TGTGCCAGCAGCTTAGGAGCAGGGAGCTCCTACGAGCAGTACTTC
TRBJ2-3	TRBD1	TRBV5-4	CASSLPDRASTDTQYF	TGTGCCAGCAGCTTGCCAGACAGGGCTAGCACAGATACGCAGTATTTT
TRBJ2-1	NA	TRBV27	CASSLFWTESRVSYNEQFF	TGTGCCAGCAGTTTATTCTGGACCGAATCGAGAGTCTCCTACAATGAGCAGTTCTTC
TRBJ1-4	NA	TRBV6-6	CASSYGTPRFSEKLFF	TGTGCCAGCAGTTACGGGACACCAAGGTTTAGTGAAAAACTGTTTTTT
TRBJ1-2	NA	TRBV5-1	CASSLMGAQDGYTF	TGCGCCAGCAGCTTGATGGGGGCGCAGGATGGCTACACCTTC
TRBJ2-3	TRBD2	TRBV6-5	CASSLSGRVDTQYF	TGTGCCAGCAGTTTAAGCGGGAGGGTTGATACGCAGTATTTT